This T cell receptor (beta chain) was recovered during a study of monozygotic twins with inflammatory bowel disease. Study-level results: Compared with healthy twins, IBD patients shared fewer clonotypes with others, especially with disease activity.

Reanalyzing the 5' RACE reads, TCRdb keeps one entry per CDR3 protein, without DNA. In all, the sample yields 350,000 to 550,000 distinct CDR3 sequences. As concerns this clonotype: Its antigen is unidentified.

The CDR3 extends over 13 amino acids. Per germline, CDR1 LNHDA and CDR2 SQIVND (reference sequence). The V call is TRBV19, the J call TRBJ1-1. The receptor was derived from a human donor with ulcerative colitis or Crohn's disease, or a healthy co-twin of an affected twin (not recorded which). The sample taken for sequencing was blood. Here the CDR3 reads CASSIGQLTEAFF.